This T cell receptor (beta chain) was identified during a study of post-analysis software for immune sequencing data (dated by TCRdb to about 2015). Regarding the research as a whole: Disease courses on record covered relapsing-remitting, secondary progressive and progressive-relapsing multiple sclerosis, though some patients had no subtype annotation. The patient repertoires were compared against more than 10 previously published healthy control repertoires obtained from donors aged roughly 6 to 28 years. A subset of samples was prepared in parallel using single-end sample barcoding, then pooled and co-amplified after Illumina adapter ligation. Paper-wide results and their limitations: Significantly lower normalized Chao1 diversity was found in multiple sclerosis patients than in controls, suggesting substantial peripheral T-cell clonal expansion. Significantly higher frequencies in patients than in controls were found for a handful of TRBV segments, including TRBV5-6, TRBV5-1 and TRBV20-1. The control group was slightly older than the multiple sclerosis patient group. Direct clustering with F measure showed strong co-clustering of samples prepared in the same batch, prompting a batch-effect correction.

TCR beta repertoires were profiled from peripheral blood of approximately 13 young patients with multiple sclerosis to demonstrate the VDJtools post-analysis software. The patients with multiple sclerosis were children and adolescents between about 6 and 17 years of age. The CDR3 runs 18 amino acids, cysteine and phenylalanine included. Only the CDR3 portion is preserved as DNA: 54 bases, with reading frame beginning at the first base. V gives up 5 bases and J gives up 0 bases, and the segment between their germline ends measures 21 bases. The CDR1 and CDR2 encoded by the germline V gene are MGHRA and YSYEKL. Only a few counts were recorded for this clonotype. Its antigen is not yet known. No much larger clone exists at a distance of one base, and base qualities are not known. The library was generated by PCR. TCRdb records Illumina HiSeq 2500 as the sequencer. To reduce PCR and sequencing biases, unique molecular identifiers were incorporated into the TCR beta cDNA libraries. About 500,000 cDNA molecules were obtained for every 1 to 10 million input T cells, so each molecule roughly corresponded to one T cell. Patient libraries were prepared and sequenced with the same protocol used for the earlier healthy control dataset. Samples belonging to the same batch were prepared together, multiplexed and sequenced on a shared HiSeq lane. In the source study's methods: MIGEC was used to process the raw barcoded reads, and molecular identifier groups with only a single read were discarded before consensus assembly and CDR3 extraction. VDJtools was used for post-analysis of the clonotype tables, and diversity was normalized by down-sampling every dataset to the size of the smallest sample. In repertoire overlap clustering, CDR3 amino acid sequences, but not nucleotide sequences, were matched to correct batch-related cross-sample contamination. TCRdb redid the processing of the public reads, applying fastp at Q25 and MiXCR, and retained in-frame beta chains. Rows are combined by CDR3 protein, so each entry shows the most common genes and DNA. Here the V and J calls rest on TCRdb's processing, not on the authors' analysis. The sample table shows 380,000 or so distinct CDR3 sequences, and less than 40% are seen once. Roughly an eighth of the sample comes from the top ten.

This sequence originates from a girl aged 5-17 years with multiple sclerosis. Sequenced sample: blood. The rearranged segments are TRBV4-1 and TRBJ2-3, with a weak D call of TRBD2 (5 bases match). The CDR3 sequence is CASSGTPYGKRSTDTQYF. The DNA sequence is TGCGCCAGCAGCGGAACCCCTTACGGGAAGCGAAGCACAGATACGCAGTATTTT.